These 13 T cell receptor beta chains came from one sample sequenced in a study of cytomegalovirus exposure and HLA in healthy donors. This PCR relied on a set of 60 Vbeta primers and 13 Jbeta primers. Clones were sequenced by immunoSEQ multiplex PCR, and TCRdb holds only the in-frame ones, with some missing. The data contain 100,000 to 150,000 clones, 82% of them singletons. The specimen sequenced was PBMCs. Receptor source: a male donor in good health and CMV-seropositive.

V usage is TRBV29-1 and J usage is TRBJ2-5, with 9 bases fitting TRBD1. CDR3 size: 15 residues. V was clipped by 5 bases and J by 4 bases; unmatched bases: 11. Germline CDR1 SQVTM, CDR2 ANQGSEA. CDR3 sequence (DNA): TGCAGCGTTACGAGGAACAGGGGGCAGGTAGAGACCCAGTACTTC. This codes for CSVTRNRGQVETQYF.

This chain connects TRBV6-1 to TRBJ2-7; 9 positions match TRBD1. The CDR3 has 15 residues. Germline lookup yields CDR1 MNHNS and CDR2 SASEGT. CDR3 region: CVPGQGVLRTYEQYF. The CDR3 DNA follows: TGTGTCCCGGGACAGGGAGTTTTGAGAACCTACGAGCAGTACTTC.

The chain has TRBV19 and TRBJ2-3; TRBD2 is a possible D gene (6 bases). Per germline, CDR1 LNHDA and CDR2 SQIVND (reference sequence). V was shortened by 3 bases and J by 6 bases, with 13 bases between the two germline ends. The CDR3 is 14 residues long. The CDR3 region is CASSITGARDTQYF. DNA for the CDR3: TGTGCCAGTAGTATCACGGGAGCGCGTGATACGCAGTATTTT.

The CDR3 nucleotides are TGTGCTAGGGGGGGGTCTAGCGGCAGCTACGAGCAGTACTTC. Amino acids: CARGGSSGSYEQYF. The rearrangement links TRBV12-5 to TRBJ2-7; 7 bases match TRBD2. The germline CDR1 and CDR2 sequences are LGHNT and FRNRAP. Unmatched junction bases numbered 11, after V lost 9 bases and J lost 3 bases. This CDR3 spans 14 amino acids. Filled out from reference TRBV12-5 and TRBJ2-7, the complete variable domain reads DARVTQTPRHKVTEMGQEVTMRCQPILGHNTVFWYRQTMMQGLELLAYFRNRAPLDDSGMPKDRFSAEMPDATLATLKIQPSEPRDSAVYFCARGGSSGSYEQYFGPGTRLTVT.

The chain recombines TRBV2 with TRBJ1-5; unclear D gene. V was shortened by 5 bases and J by 0 bases, with 5 bases between the two germline ends. The CDR3 is 13 residues long. Germline lookup yields CDR1 SNHLY and CDR2 FYNNEI. The CDR3 bases are TGTGCCAGCAGTTTCAGTAGCAATCAGCCCCAGCATTTT. This encodes CASSFSSNQPQHF.

The rearrangement uses TRBV9 and TRBJ2-5, with D perhaps TRBD2 (6 bases). V lost 4 bases to trimming and J lost 1 base, with 20 bases between them. The CDR3 covers 17 residues. The V gene's germline CDR1 is SGDLS and CDR2 YYNGEE. This chain's CDR3 is CASSPEGPVPGQETQYF. The CDR3 DNA reads TGTGCCAGCAGCCCGGAGGGCCCCGTACCGGGCCAAGAGACCCAGTACTTC.

The chain links TRBV9 to TRBJ2-3, with D possibly matching TRBD2 (6 bases). Deletions cut 0 bases from V and 2 bases from J, with 19 bases between. The CDR3 extends over 18 amino acids. Germline V gene data show CDR1 as SGDLS and CDR2 as YYNGEE. The CDR3 DNA reads as TGTGCCAGCAGCGTAGAGGGCGGGATGGGAGGAGTCACAGATACGCAGTATTTT. Its protein is CASSVEGGMGGVTDTQYF.

The genes are TRBV28 and TRBJ2-3; 8 bases match TRBD1. Trimming removed 4 bases from V and 1 base from J; junction bases left unmatched: 4. The CDR3 spans 15 residues. The germline V gene encodes CDR1 MDHEN and CDR2 SYDVKM. CDR3 amino acids: CASSSSGGRTDTQYF. DNA of the CDR3: TGTGCCAGCAGTTCCTCAGGGGGCCGCACAGATACGCAGTATTTT.

The chain couples TRBV5-5 to TRBJ1-1; D call uncertain. The CDR3 totals 13 residues. Germline V gene lookup returns CDR1 SGHKS and CDR2 YYEKEE (reference sequence). Trimming removed 2 bases from V and 5 bases from J, with 10 bases in between. The CDR3 DNA follows: TGTGCCAGCAGCTTAATCCGGGGAACTGAAGCTTTCTTT. Its protein product is CASSLIRGTEAFF.

The chain links TRBV11-1 to TRBJ2-7; 8 nucleotides match TRBD2. Germline CDR1 and CDR2: SGHAT and FQDESV (reference sequence). The CDR3 covers 15 residues. V lost 2 bases and J lost 1; bases outside the gene matches: 4. DNA for the CDR3: TGTGCCAGCAGCTTATACACTAGCGGTTCCTACGAGCAGTACTTC. It translates to CASSLYTSGSYEQYF.

About this clone itself: The junction differs from germline at one of its ends, possibly a read error. This chain joins TRBV7-7 and TRBJ2-2, with 10 bases that match TRBD2. In germline, CDR1 is SSHAT, CDR2 FNYEAQ (reference sequence). This CDR3 region has 16 residues. The CDR3 region has the DNA TGTGCTAGCAGCAGGACTAGCGGAGAGAACACCGGGGAGCTGTTTTTT. It specifies CASSRTSGENTGELFF.

This clone showed up just a few times. The chain combines TRBV18 with TRBJ1-1; maybe TRBD1 (6 bases). Germline-derived CDR1 and CDR2 are KGHSH and LQKENI. V lost 3 bases and J 3 bases, leaving 14 bases between the germline ends. The CDR3 is 15 residues long. The CDR3 loop is CASSPAGVRDTEAFF. The CDR3 coding sequence is TGTGCCAGCTCACCGGCAGGGGTCAGGGACACTGAAGCTTTCTTT.

This sequence joins TRBV9 and TRBJ2-2, with D tentatively TRBD2 (6 bases). The CDR3 is 16 amino acids. Germline CDR1 SGDLS, CDR2 YYNGEE. V lost 3 bases, J lost 5 bases, and 17 bases lay in between. The CDR3 is CASSATGDPVTGELFF. The CDR3 DNA reads TGTGCCAGCAGCGCGACGGGGGACCCGGTTACCGGGGAGCTGTTTTTT. The full variable domain, completed using reference TRBV9 and TRBJ2-2, is DSGVTQTPKHLITATGQRVTLRCSPRSGDLSVYWYQQSLDQGLQFLIQYYNGEERAKGNILERFSAQQFPDLHSELNLSSLELGDSALYFCASSATGDPVTGELFFGEGSRLTVL.